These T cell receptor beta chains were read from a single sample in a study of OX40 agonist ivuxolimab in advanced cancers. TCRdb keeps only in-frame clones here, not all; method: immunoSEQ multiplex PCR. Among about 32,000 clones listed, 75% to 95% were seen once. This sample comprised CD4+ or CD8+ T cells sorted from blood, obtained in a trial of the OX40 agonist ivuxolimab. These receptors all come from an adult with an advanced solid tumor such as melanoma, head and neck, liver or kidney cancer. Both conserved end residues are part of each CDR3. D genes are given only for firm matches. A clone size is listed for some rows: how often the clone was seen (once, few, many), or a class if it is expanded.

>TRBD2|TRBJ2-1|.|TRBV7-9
CASSSSGRSSYNEQFF
TGTGCCAGCAGCTCTAGCGGGCGGAGCTCCTACAATGAGCAGTTCTTC
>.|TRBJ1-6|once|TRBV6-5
CASRLGSYNSPLHF
TGTGCCAGCAGATTGGGAAGCTATAATTCACCCCTCCACTTT
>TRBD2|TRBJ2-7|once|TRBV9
CASSGKAGAPYEQYF
TGTGCCAGCAGCGGAAAGGCGGGAGCCCCCTACGAGCAGTACTTC
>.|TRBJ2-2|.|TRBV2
CASLGGTGELFF
TGTGCCAGCCTAGGGGGCACCGGGGAGCTGTTTTTT
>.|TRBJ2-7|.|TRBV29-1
CSVTGPSSYEQYF
TGCAGCGTTACCGGGCCAAGCTCCTACGAGCAGTACTTC
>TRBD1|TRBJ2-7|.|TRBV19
CASSMTGGGFYEQYF
TGTGCCAGTAGTATGACAGGGGGCGGTTTCTACGAGCAGTACTTC
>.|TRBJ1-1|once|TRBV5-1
CASDGTANTEAFF
TGCGCCAGCGATGGGACGGCGAACACTGAAGCTTTCTTT
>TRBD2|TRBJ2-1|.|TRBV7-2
CASSRRLAGTPYNEQFF
TGTGCCAGCAGCCGCCGACTAGCAGGCACGCCTTACAATGAGCAGTTCTTC
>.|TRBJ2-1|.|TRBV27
CASSSFRVSYNEQFF
TGTGCCAGCAGTTCATTCAGGGTCTCCTACAATGAGCAGTTCTTC
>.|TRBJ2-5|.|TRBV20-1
CSASYEQYF
TGCAGTGCTAGTTATGAGCAGTACTTC
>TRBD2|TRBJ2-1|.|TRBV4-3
CASSQEWVSGSYNEQFF
TGCGCCAGCAGCCAAGAATGGGTTAGCGGGAGTTACAATGAGCAGTTCTTC
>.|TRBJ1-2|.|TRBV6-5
CASSYGQSYGYTF
TGTGCCAGCAGTTACGGGCAGTCGTATGGCTACACCTTC
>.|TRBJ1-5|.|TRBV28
CASSGPGPNSNQPQHF
TGTGCCAGCAGCGGACCCGGCCCTAATAGCAATCAGCCCCAGCATTTT
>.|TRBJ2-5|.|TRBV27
CASSSEGAQETQYF
TGTGCCAGCAGTTCCGAAGGGGCTCAAGAGACCCAGTACTTC
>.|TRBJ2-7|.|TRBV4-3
CASSQGGHYEQYF
TGCGCCAGCAGCCAAGGGGGTCACTACGAGCAGTACTTC
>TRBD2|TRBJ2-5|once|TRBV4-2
CASSQGLGVETQYF
TGTGCCAGCAGCCAGGGACTAGGGGTAGAGACCCAGTACTTC
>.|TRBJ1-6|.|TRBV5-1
CASSSATVMNSPLHF
TGCGCCAGCAGCTCGGCAACAGTGATGAATTCACCCCTCCACTTT